The sequence of this TCR beta chain was determined in a study of CD8 T cells in Susac syndrome. Study details: Intravenous immunoglobulin alone or corticosteroids were being given to patients with Susac syndrome at blood draw, unless they were therapy-naive.

This CDR3 is built from 17 residues. Germline CDR1 is SGDLS and CDR2 is YYNGEE. V was trimmed by 3 bases and J by 1 base, leaving 19 bases between them. Random hexamers were used to reverse transcribe an amount of about 0.45 to 1 ug RNA. TCRdb reprocessed the immunoSEQ multiplex PCR reads with MiXCR, giving one entry per CDR3 protein. The sample lists 85,000 to 130,000 distinct CDR3 sequences; approximately 94% were seen once. Each Susac syndrome patient had definite or probable disease by recently defined criteria. This sequence was found in a human donor with Susac syndrome. V gene TRBV9 combines with J gene TRBJ2-5, with a tentative D call TRBD2 (6 bases). The sequenced material came from CD8+ T cells from PBMCs. The CDR3 coding sequence is TGTGCCAGCAGCGGACCGGATAGCGGATGGGCCCAAGAGACCCAGTACTTC. Protein sequence: CASSGPDSGWAQETQYF.